This TCR beta chain was profiled in a study of T-cell memory formation after mild COVID-19. Points from the study as a whole: Pre-infection memory held some responding clones, suggesting pre-existing cross-reactive T cells responded.

V gave up 4 bases and J gave up 2 bases; unmatched junction bases: 6. The germline V gene encodes CDR1 SGHRS and CDR2 YFSETQ. This CDR3 is 15 amino acids long. TCRdb passed the 5' RACE reads through MiXCR, listing each CDR3 protein once. The data show about 210,000 distinct CDR3 sequences, 25% to 35% seen once. This clonotype has only a few counts. What it binds is not known. This TCR came from an adult woman who had mild COVID-19 (a few samples of this study predate the infection). Cell type and time point are not known. Sample: PBMCs or a T cell subset sorted from them (not recorded which). This chain connects TRBV5-1 to TRBJ2-7; 10 nucleotides agree with TRBD1. The CDR3 sequence is CASSVMTGGTYEQYF. CDR3 sequence (DNA): TGCGCCAGCAGCGTAATGACAGGGGGCACCTACGAGCAGTACTTC. The full variable domain, completed using reference TRBV5-1 and TRBJ2-7, is KAGVTQTPRYLIKTRGQQVTLSCSPISGHRSVSWYQQTPGQGLQFLFEYFSETQRNKGNFPGRFSGRQFSNSRSEMNVSTLELGDSALYLCASSVMTGGTYEQYFGPGTRLTVT.